The 28 T cell receptor beta chains below come from one sample, sequenced in a study of shared clonotypes between healthy human individuals. Using immunoSEQ multiplex PCR, the repertoire was profiled, and TCRdb retains in-frame clones only, with some absent. The profile shows a few million clones, approximately 90% of them singletons. Material: naive CD4+ T cells sorted from blood. The subset was: CD45RA+ positively selected. Every receptor here comes from a man younger than 35 in good health.

The chain couples TRBV28 to TRBJ1-1; no firm D call. Trimming left V 3 bases short and J 8 bases short, with 7 bases between. Germline CDR1 reads MDHEN; CDR2 reads SYDVKM. This CDR3 is built from 11 residues. Written as DNA, the CDR3 is TGTGCCAGCAGTTTTAAATGGGAAGCTTTCTTT. Translated: CASSFKWEAFF.

This clone came up a few times. CDR3 nucleotide sequence: TGTGCCAGCAGCTTAGGGAAGGGAGGGTCGAACACTGAAGCTTTCTTT. Translating gives CASSLGKGGSNTEAFF. The chain joins TRBV11-2 to TRBJ1-1; D is unclear. Trimming removed 1 base from V and 1 base from J, with 13 bases in between. Germline V CDR1 and CDR2: SGHAT, FQNNGV. The CDR3 spans 16 residues. Variable domain in full (rest from reference TRBV11-2 and TRBJ1-1): EAGVAQSPRYKIIEKRQSVAFWCNPISGHATLYWYQQILGQGPKLLIQFQNNGVVDDSQLPKDRFSAERLKGVDSTLKIQPAKLEDSAVYLCASSLGKGGSNTEAFFGQGTRLTVV.

The J gene is TRBJ2-1, the V gene TRBV4-1; no firm D call. The V gene lost 1 base and the J gene lost 6 bases, with 13 bases spanning the gap. This CDR3 region has 15 residues. Germline loops: CDR1 MGHRA, CDR2 YSYEKL. As DNA, the CDR3 is TGCGCCAGCAGCCAAGGTGAGAGGATCGGCAATGAGCAGTTCTTC. Translating it yields CASSQGERIGNEQFF.

Of note for this clone: The sample contains more than one DNA sequence encoding this CDR3. This chain connects TRBV4-1 to TRBJ1-5, with 7 bases identical to TRBD1. J lost 4 bases, V lost 6 bases, and 6 bases had no gene match. Germline values: CDR1 MGHRA, CDR2 YSYEKL. The CDR3 contains 14 residues. DNA for the CDR3: TGCGCCAGCAGTCCCCAACAGGGGAATCAGCCCCAGCATTTT. Protein product: CASSPQQGNQPQHF.

The J gene is TRBJ1-6, the V gene TRBV6-5; D unclear. The V and J ends lost 5 bases and 9 bases respectively, with 8 bases between them. The CDR3 is 12 amino acids. Germline CDR1 MNHEY, CDR2 SVGAGI. The CDR3 sequence: CASSGSSSPLHF. The CDR3 nucleotides are TGTGCCAGCAGTGGGTCTTCTTCACCCCTCCACTTT.

The chain carries TRBV5-3 and TRBJ1-5; 9 bases match TRBD1. TRBV5-3 is treated as an ORF (open reading frame) with a function not yet certain. CDR3 length equals 18 residues. The J segment lost 1 base and the V segment lost 2 bases, leaving 10 bases of the junction unmatched. The CDR3 protein is CARSFRQGEYISNQPQHF. CDR3 bases: TGTGCCAGAAGCTTCCGACAGGGGGAATATATAAGCAATCAGCCCCAGCATTTT.

The chain employs TRBV5-5 and TRBJ1-2; weak D call: TRBD1 (5 bases). Germline loops: CDR1 SGHKS, CDR2 YYEKEE (reference sequence). The length of the CDR3 is 16 residues. With 3 bases removed from V and 3 bases from J, the gap between germline ends came to 18 bases. The CDR3 DNA reads as TGTGCCAGCAGCTGGCCCCGACTTGAAGGGGACTATGGCTACACCTTC. Protein product: CASSWPRLEGDYGYTF.

To note about this clone: The sample carries other DNA sequences with the same CDR3. The J gene is TRBJ2-5, the V gene TRBV9; TRBD2 aligns across 7 bases. Per germline, CDR1 SGDLS and CDR2 YYNGEE. The CDR3 has 13 residues. After removal of 2 bases from V and 5 bases from J, the junction contained 3 bases not matched to a gene. CDR3 in amino acids: CASSVSSGETQYF. In nucleotides, the CDR3 is TGTGCCAGCAGCGTGAGTAGCGGGGAGACCCAGTACTTC.

J is TRBJ2-7 and V is TRBV30; D not resolved. The CDR3 covers 13 residues. Germline loops: CDR1 GTSNPN, CDR2 SVGIG (reference sequence). V lost 3 bases to trimming and J lost 3 bases, with 12 bases between them. The CDR3 here is CAWSGRKGYEQYF. Here the CDR3 DNA reads TGTGCCTGGAGCGGTCGAAAGGGCTACGAGCAGTACTTC.

The V gene is TRBV12-2, the J gene TRBJ1-2; the table gives TRBD1 as D, unverified against the DNA. TRBV12-2 is listed as a pseudogene. The CDR3 has 16 amino acids. CDR3: CASRLVGTGVRYGYTF. The CDR3 DNA follows: TGTGCAAGTCGCTTAGTTGGAACAGGGGTCAGGTATGGCTACACCTTC.

The chain carries TRBV5-1 and TRBJ2-1; no clear D. V gave up 0 bases and J gave up 2 bases, with 6 bases separating them. Germline assignment: CDR1 SGHRS and CDR2 YFSETQ. This CDR3 spans 14 amino acids. CDR3 nucleotides: TGCGCCAGCAGCTTGGACCCCACCTACAATGAGCAGTTCTTC. Its protein is CASSLDPTYNEQFF.

The chain is built from TRBV7-8 and TRBJ1-5; D ambiguous. V gave up 1 base and J gave up 0 bases, with 13 bases separating them. The V gene's germline CDR1 is SGHVS and CDR2 FQNEAQ. This CDR3 is built from 17 residues. The CDR3 DNA sequence: TGTGCCAGCAGCTTAGAAGGGTCAGCCTATAGCAATCAGCCCCAGCATTTT. Translating gives CASSLEGSAYSNQPQHF.

The table lists this clone with a count of one. The V and J genes are TRBV18 and TRBJ1-2, with TRBD1 as a possible D gene (6 bases). The germline V and J ends were trimmed by 3 bases and 0 bases, with 11 bases remaining between them. The CDR3 extends over 15 amino acids. Per germline, CDR1 KGHSH and CDR2 LQKENI. The CDR3 reads CASSPRTAANYGYTF. DNA for the CDR3: TGTGCCAGCTCACCCAGGACAGCCGCTAACTATGGCTACACCTTC.

The rearrangement joins TRBV7-3 to TRBJ2-1, with D perhaps matching TRBD2 (6 bases). V was trimmed by 3 bases and J by 11 bases, leaving 11 bases between them. The CDR3 consists of 12 residues. Germline V lookup: CDR1 SGHTA, CDR2 FQGTGA. The CDR3 region is CASSLPGSKQFF. CDR3 bases: TGTGCCAGCAGCTTGCCCGGGAGTAAGCAGTTCTTC.

This chain joins TRBV2 and TRBJ2-2, with D unclear. Trimming removed 4 bases at V and 4 bases at J, with 10 bases between. CDR3 size: 14 residues. Germline V gives CDR1 SNHLY, CDR2 FYNNEI. The CDR3 loop is CASSGLAPTGELFF. The CDR3 bases are TGTGCCAGCAGTGGTTTAGCCCCCACCGGGGAGCTGTTTTTT.

In its sample, this clone was seen once. The V and J genes are TRBV18 and TRBJ1-4; 7 bases line up with TRBD1. This CDR3 is 15 amino acids long. Germline CDR1 is KGHSH and CDR2 is LQKENI. The trim removed 6 bases at V and 4 bases at J, leaving 8 bases unmatched. CDR3: CASSIGTADNEKLFF. The CDR3 DNA reads as TGTGCCAGCTCCATAGGGACAGCTGATAATGAAAAACTGTTTTTT.

The V call is TRBV6-1, the J call TRBJ1-6; D gene ambiguous. V lost 4 bases and J lost 0, with 7 bases in between. Germline lookup yields CDR1 MNHNS and CDR2 SASEGT. This CDR3 contains 15 residues. The CDR3 bases are TGTGCCAGCAGTGCGGGCCACTCCTATAATTCACCCCTCCACTTT. Protein sequence: CASSAGHSYNSPLHF.

V usage is TRBV7-2 and J usage is TRBJ2-7, with 7 positions matching TRBD1. This CDR3 has 15 amino acids. V gave up 5 bases and J gave up 3 bases; unmatched junction bases: 10. The germline V gene encodes CDR1 SGHTA and CDR2 FQGNSA. The CDR3 protein is CASSKRQGLGYEQYF. DNA of the CDR3: TGTGCCAGCAGCAAAAGACAGGGTTTAGGCTACGAGCAGTACTTC.

The V call is TRBV7-2, the J call TRBJ1-5; D not certain. Germline V gene data show CDR1 as SGHTA and CDR2 as FQGNSA. The CDR3 runs 15 residues. V was pared by 1 base and J by 7 bases, with 14 bases between. CDR3 coding DNA: TGTGCCAGCAGCTTAGAACGTCAAGGTTCCCAGCCCCAGCATTTT. It specifies CASSLERQGSQPQHF.

The rearrangement joins TRBV7-2 to TRBJ2-7, with D tentatively TRBD2 (5 bases). The CDR3 contains 14 residues. CDR1 and CDR2 (germline): SGHTA, FQGNSA. Trimming shortened V by 6 bases and J by 3 bases, and 15 bases separated the two germline ends. The CDR3 loop is CASSSGSKGYEQYF. The CDR3 nucleotides are TGTGCCAGCAGTTCGGGGAGCAAAGGCTACGAGCAGTACTTC.

This chain uses TRBV6-1 with TRBJ2-1; no clear D gene. The V end lost 7 bases, the J end lost 5 bases, and 18 bases lay between the germline ends. Germline CDR1 is MNHNS and CDR2 is SASEGT. CDR3 length: 15 residues. DNA for the CDR3: TGTGCCAGCAAAGCCCAACGACTGGAGAACAATGAGCAGTTCTTC. Translation gives CASKAQRLENNEQFF.

The V and J genes are TRBV9 and TRBJ2-5; D not certain. Trimming shortened V by 4 bases and J by 2 bases, and 12 bases separated the two germline ends. This CDR3 has 14 residues. Germline-derived CDR1 and CDR2 are SGDLS and YYNGEE. CDR3 nucleotide sequence: TGTGCCAGCAGCCCCCAAATCGCACAAGAGACCCAGTACTTC. It codes for CASSPQIAQETQYF.

The chain carries TRBV11-3 and TRBJ1-5; tentative D call: TRBD1 (6 bases). The CDR3 consists of 16 residues. CDR1 is SGHNT and CDR2 is YENEEA in the germline V gene. The V gene lost 10 bases and the J gene lost 6 bases, with 25 bases spanning the gap. Written as DNA, the CDR3 is TGTGCCACCTCAAGGAGGGGCAGGGGAGAGGGTCAGCCCCAGCATTTT. As protein: CATSRRGRGEGQPQHF.

This rearrangement joins TRBV20-1 to TRBJ1-1; 7 bases line up with TRBD1. This CDR3 has 11 amino acids. With 5 bases clipped from V and 10 bases from J, the junction kept 7 bases outside the gene matches. The germline V gene has CDR1 DFQATT and CDR2 SNEGSKA (reference sequence). CDR3 sequence reads: CSAWRQGGAFF. As DNA, the CDR3 is TGCAGTGCTTGGCGACAGGGCGGAGCTTTCTTT.

The DNA of the CDR3 is TGTGCCAGCTCTCAATACGGCAATCAGCCCCAGCATTTT. The encoded protein is CASSQYGNQPQHF. This chain connects TRBV18 to TRBJ1-5; D is undetermined. This CDR3 has 13 residues. Trimming shortened V by 6 bases and J by 2 bases, and 8 bases separated the two germline ends. Germline V CDR1 and CDR2: KGHSH, LQKENI.

The chain is built from TRBV28 and TRBJ1-5; weak D call: TRBD1 (5 bases). Germline V gene sequence: CDR1 MDHEN, CDR2 SYDVKM. V lost 2 bases to trimming and J lost 2 bases, with 13 bases between them. The CDR3 is 16 residues long. The DNA for the CDR3 is TGTGCCAGCAGTTTAAAGGGGCGACGGGGCAATCAGCCCCAGCATTTT. Translated: CASSLKGRRGNQPQHF.

The CDR3 sequence: CASRVWIGPNTEAFF. The CDR3 coding sequence is TGCGCCAGCAGAGTCTGGATAGGGCCGAACACTGAAGCTTTCTTT. The gene calls are TRBV5-1 and TRBJ1-1; the D is unclear. V was cut by 5 bases and J by 1 base, with 15 bases left in between. Germline V gene data show CDR1 as SGHRS and CDR2 as YFSETQ. The CDR3 consists of 15 residues.

This clone has just one count. The V call is TRBV5-1, the J call TRBJ2-3; 10 bases map to TRBD1. The V and J ends lost 1 base and 4 bases, in that order; junction bases with no gene match: 6. This CDR3 comprises 16 residues. Germline CDR1 SGHRS, CDR2 YFSETQ. Written as DNA, the CDR3 is TGCGCCAGCAGCTTGTTCGGGACAGGGGTCCCAGATACGCAGTATTTT. This sequence encodes CASSLFGTGVPDTQYF.